These T cell receptor beta chains were read from a single sample in a study of cytomegalovirus exposure and HLA in healthy donors. Using immunoSEQ multiplex PCR, the repertoire was profiled, and TCRdb retains in-frame clones only, with some absent. Of under 250,000 clones in the sample, around 78% were seen once. Material: PBMCs. These receptors all stem from a woman aged 18-29 years in good health and CMV-seronegative. Each CDR3 is given with its conserved first and last residue. Fields, in order: J gene, D gene, clone size, V gene, CDR3 protein, CDR3 DNA. A D gene is named only where the DNA matches it firmly. Clone size is not always given. Where it is, it says once, few, many or a class for expanded clones.

J: TRBJ2-2; D: .; size: .; V: TRBV11-2; CDR3: CASSLARGTGELFF; DNA: TGTGCCAGCAGCTTAGCCCGGGGCACCGGGGAGCTGTTTTTT
J: TRBJ1-2; D: .; size: once; V: TRBV29-1; CDR3: CSGIRDGGAYTF; DNA: TGCAGCGGCATCCGGGACGGCGGGGCCTACACCTTC
J: TRBJ1-5; D: .; size: .; V: TRBV7-8; CDR3: CASSQPIRDTYSNQPQHF; DNA: TGTGCCAGCAGCCAACCAATCAGGGACACTTATAGCAATCAGCCCCAGCATTTT
J: TRBJ2-1; D: TRBD2; size: .; V: TRBV11-2; CDR3: CASSFPGTSYGSAFF; DNA: TGTGCCAGCAGCTTTCCCGGGACTAGCTATGGGAGCGCGTTCTTC
J: TRBJ2-5; D: TRBD2; size: .; V: TRBV29-1; CDR3: CSVGLAGTETQYF; DNA: TGCAGCGTTGGCCTAGCGGGGACGGAGACCCAGTACTTC
J: TRBJ2-7; D: .; size: once; V: TRBV29-1; CDR3: CSVGATYEQYF; DNA: TGCAGCGTTGGGGCTACCTACGAGCAGTACTTC
J: TRBJ2-3; D: .; size: .; V: TRBV28; CDR3: CASSLYRWGTDTQYF; DNA: TGTGCCAGCAGTTTATACCGGTGGGGGACAGATACGCAGTATTTT
J: TRBJ1-1; D: .; size: .; V: TRBV5-4; CDR3: CAVKWGENTEAFF; DNA: TGTGCCGTAAAATGGGGGGAAAACACTGAAGCTTTCTTT
J: TRBJ2-7; D: TRBD1; size: many; V: TRBV7-2; CDR3: CASSLAGGGGSYEQYF; DNA: TGTGCCAGCAGCTTAGCAGGGGGCGGAGGATCCTACGAGCAGTACTTC
J: TRBJ1-2; D: .; size: .; V: TRBV30; CDR3: CAWRDDGAGYGYTF; DNA: TGTGCCTGGCGGGACGACGGGGCGGGCTATGGCTACACCTTC
J: TRBJ1-2; D: TRBD1; size: .; V: TRBV27; CDR3: CASSTLTGSYGYTF; DNA: TGTGCCAGCAGTACCTTGACAGGGTCCTATGGCTACACCTTC
J: TRBJ2-2; D: .; size: .; V: TRBV10-3; CDR3: CAISEARENTGELFF; DNA: TGTGCCATCAGTGAGGCGCGGGAGAACACCGGGGAGCTGTTTTTT
J: TRBJ2-3; D: .; size: .; V: TRBV9; CDR3: CASSVGLQGRTDTQYF; DNA: TGTGCCAGCAGCGTAGGACTACAGGGTCGCACAGATACGCAGTATTTT
J: TRBJ1-2; D: .; size: few; V: TRBV29-1; CDR3: CSVEGFYGYTF; DNA: TGCAGCGTTGAAGGCTTCTATGGCTACACCTTC
J: TRBJ1-3; D: .; size: many; V: TRBV7-6; CDR3: CASSLGGPDSGNTIYF; DNA: TGTGCCAGCAGCTTAGGTGGTCCGGACTCTGGAAACACCATATATTTT
J: TRBJ1-2; D: .; size: few; V: TRBV6-1; CDR3: CASSDAGSNGYTF; DNA: TGTGCCAGCAGTGACGCAGGGAGCAATGGCTACACCTTC
J: TRBJ2-1; D: TRBD2; size: .; V: TRBV11-2; CDR3: CASSLPGLTSYNEQFF; DNA: TGTGCCAGCAGCTTACCGGGACTAACCTCCTACAATGAGCAGTTCTTC
J: TRBJ2-1; D: .; size: few; V: TRBV6-5; CDR3: CASSYLGGEQFF; DNA: TGTGCCAGCAGTTACCTGGGGGGCGAGCAGTTCTTC
J: TRBJ2-6; D: .; size: .; V: TRBV15; CDR3: CATSRDDRRGANVLTF; DNA: TGTGCCACCAGCAGAGATGACAGGAGGGGGGCCAACGTCCTGACTTTC
J: TRBJ1-1; D: .; size: .; V: TRBV9; CDR3: CASSVGGLMNTEAFF; DNA: TGTGCCAGCAGCGTAGGTGGTTTGATGAACACTGAAGCTTTCTTT
J: TRBJ2-3; D: .; size: .; V: TRBV6-5; CDR3: CASTEGPYTDTQYF; DNA: TGTGCCAGCACCGAGGGGCCCTACACAGATACGCAGTATTTT
J: TRBJ2-3; D: TRBD2; size: once; V: TRBV5-4; CDR3: CASSLGGTSGSTDTQYF; DNA: TGTGCCAGCAGCTTGGGGGGGACTAGCGGTAGCACAGATACGCAGTATTTT
J: TRBJ2-2; D: .; size: once; V: TRBV6-5; CDR3: CASSYGQSTGELFF; DNA: TGTGCCAGCAGTTACGGACAGTCCACCGGGGAGCTGTTTTTT
J: TRBJ1-1; D: TRBD1; size: .; V: TRBV4-1; CDR3: CASMSASTGIGRGTEAFF; DNA: TGCGCCAGCATGTCAGCGTCGACAGGGATTGGAAGAGGCACTGAAGCTTTCTTT
J: TRBJ2-1; D: TRBD1; size: .; V: TRBV27; CDR3: CASSLGTGGRNEQFF; DNA: TGTGCCAGCAGTCTCGGGACAGGGGGAAGAAATGAGCAGTTCTTC
J: TRBJ2-7; D: .; size: few; V: TRBV12-5; CDR3: CASALRASYEQYF; DNA: TGTGCTAGTGCCCTCCGGGCTTCCTACGAGCAGTACTTC
J: TRBJ2-7; D: TRBD1; size: .; V: TRBV5-1; CDR3: CASSLAGQSLYEQYF; DNA: TGCGCCAGCAGCTTGGCGGGACAGAGCCTCTACGAGCAGTACTTC
J: TRBJ2-7; D: TRBD2; size: .; V: TRBV6-5; CDR3: CASSWASGTYEQYF; DNA: TGTGCCAGCAGTTGGGCTAGCGGAACCTACGAGCAGTACTTC
J: TRBJ2-7; D: .; size: many; V: TRBV10-3; CDR3: CAISESPLSYEQYF; DNA: TGTGCCATCAGTGAGTCCCCCCTCTCCTACGAGCAGTACTTC
J: TRBJ2-7; D: TRBD1; size: .; V: TRBV5-6; CDR3: CASSMGQGLYEQYF; DNA: TGTGCCAGCAGCATGGGACAGGGACTCTACGAGCAGTACTTC
J: TRBJ1-1; D: .; size: .; V: TRBV6-1; CDR3: CASRWLNTEAFF; DNA: TGTGCCAGCAGATGGTTGAACACTGAAGCTTTCTTT
J: TRBJ2-2; D: .; size: .; V: TRBV6-5; CDR3: CASSYSRGNTGELFF; DNA: TGTGCCAGCAGTTACTCGCGGGGGAACACCGGGGAGCTGTTTTTT
J: TRBJ1-4; D: .; size: once; V: TRBV30; CDR3: CATDGEHLNEKLFF; DNA: TGTGCAACGGACGGAGAACATCTTAATGAAAAACTGTTTTTT
J: TRBJ1-5; D: .; size: .; V: TRBV30; CDR3: CAVETRSNQPQHF; DNA: TGTGCGGTGGAGACCCGGAGCAATCAGCCCCAGCATTTT
J: TRBJ1-5; D: .; size: .; V: TRBV2; CDR3: CASSPSQPQFGPQHF; DNA: TGTGCCAGCAGCCCGAGCCAGCCTCAGTTCGGGCCCCAGCATTTT
J: TRBJ1-1; D: .; size: .; V: TRBV5-1; CDR3: CASSPGPRWNTEAFF; DNA: TGCGCCAGCAGCCCAGGACCCCGATGGAACACTGAAGCTTTCTTT
J: TRBJ2-1; D: TRBD1; size: .; V: TRBV30; CDR3: CAWTERGPKNSYNEQFF; DNA: TGTGCCTGGACAGAAAGGGGGCCCAAAAACTCCTACAATGAGCAGTTCTTC
J: TRBJ1-3; D: TRBD1; size: .; V: TRBV13; CDR3: CASSLGDRGPGNTIYF; DNA: TGTGCCAGCAGCTTGGGGGACAGGGGGCCTGGAAACACCATATATTTT
J: TRBJ2-2; D: TRBD2; size: .; V: TRBV7-2; CDR3: CASSLRVRLAGNTGELFF; DNA: TGTGCCAGCAGCTTAAGGGTTAGGCTAGCGGGGAACACCGGGGAGCTGTTTTTT
J: TRBJ2-1; D: .; size: .; V: TRBV29-1; CDR3: CSVPDPSSSYNEQFF; DNA: TGCAGCGTTCCGGACCCCTCAAGCTCCTACAATGAGCAGTTCTTC
J: TRBJ1-2; D: .; size: .; V: TRBV5-1; CDR3: CASSPGPGSRYGYTF; DNA: TGCGCCAGCAGCCCCGGACCAGGGTCACGGTATGGCTACACCTTC
J: TRBJ1-2; D: .; size: .; V: TRBV5-1; CDR3: CASSPMITANYGYTF; DNA: TGCGCCAGCAGCCCGATGATCACAGCTAACTATGGCTACACCTTC
J: TRBJ1-5; D: .; size: .; V: TRBV27; CDR3: CASSETGFGPEPQHF; DNA: TGTGCCAGCAGTGAGACAGGATTTGGGCCGGAGCCCCAGCATTTT
J: TRBJ1-5; D: .; size: .; V: TRBV2; CDR3: CASAYWTDVEWDVSNQPQHF; DNA: TGTGCCAGCGCGTACTGGACGGACGTGGAGTGGGACGTTAGCAATCAGCCCCAGCATTTT
J: TRBJ1-2; D: .; size: few; V: TRBV21-1; CDR3: CASSAYPRGRLYGYTF; DNA: TGTGCCAGCAGCGCCTATCCGAGGGGTCGGCTTTACGGCTACACCTTC
J: TRBJ1-2; D: .; size: .; V: TRBV4-2; CDR3: CASSQEYGTTANYGYTF; DNA: TGTGCCAGCAGCCAGGAATACGGGACTACAGCTAACTATGGCTACACCTTC
J: TRBJ2-3; D: .; size: .; V: TRBV29-1; CDR3: CSLTGTPPIRTDTQYF; DNA: TGCAGCCTGACCGGGACCCCGCCAATCCGCACAGATACGCAGTATTTT
J: TRBJ1-2; D: TRBD1; size: .; V: TRBV27; CDR3: CASTPVGQGASDYGYTF; DNA: TGTGCCAGCACCCCCGTAGGACAGGGGGCTTCGGACTATGGCTACACCTTC
J: TRBJ2-2; D: .; size: .; V: TRBV5-8; CDR3: CASSAGTTVNTGELFF; DNA: TGTGCCAGCAGCGCTGGGACGACAGTAAACACCGGGGAGCTGTTTTTT
J: TRBJ1-2; D: TRBD1; size: .; V: TRBV28; CDR3: CASSLTGQGDGYTF; DNA: TGTGCCAGCAGTTTAACGGGACAGGGGGATGGCTACACCTTC
J: TRBJ2-7; D: .; size: .; V: TRBV28; CDR3: CASSRTTYEQYF; DNA: TGTGCCAGCAGCCGTACAACCTACGAGCAGTACTTC
J: TRBJ1-1; D: .; size: .; V: TRBV2; CDR3: CASISWGTEAFF; DNA: TGTGCCAGCATCTCGTGGGGGACTGAAGCTTTCTTT
J: TRBJ1-5; D: .; size: .; V: TRBV18; CDR3: CASSYNRDNQPQHF; DNA: TGTGCCAGCTCATACAACAGGGACAATCAGCCCCAGCATTTT
J: TRBJ1-2; D: TRBD1; size: .; V: TRBV6-1; CDR3: CASSNSGTGSYGYTF; DNA: TGTGCCAGCAGTAACAGCGGGACAGGGAGCTATGGCTACACCTTC
J: TRBJ2-1; D: .; size: .; V: TRBV10-1; CDR3: CASSESLEDEQFF; DNA: TGCGCCAGCAGTGAGTCTCTAGAGGATGAGCAGTTCTTC